The present TCR beta chain was sequenced within a study of T cells expressing NK-cell markers. The overall study: The study sequenced eight donors, seven HCMV-seropositive and one seronegative. Study-wide points: In several donors, dominant clonotypes made up about 25-65% of CD3+CD56-NKG2C+ cells.

This CDR3 region has 14 residues. The germline CDR1 and CDR2 sequences are DFQATT and SNEGSKA (reference sequence). Details on this clonotype: The antigen is undetermined.

TCRdb re-analyzed the 5' RACE reads; it lists each CDR3 protein once, without DNA. Across 20,000 to 25,000 distinct CDR3 sequences, the top ten clones capture 50% to 60% of the sample. The sequencing input was blood T cells: a sorted CD56 or NKG2C T cell subset, CD4+ or CD8+ T cells, or bulk PBMC T cells (not recorded which). The source of this sequence is a man aged 18-70 years in good health. This chain uses TRBV20-1 with TRBJ2-4. CDR3 in amino acids: CSAGVYLAKNIQYF.